These T cell receptor beta chains were read from a single sample in a study of blood T cell repertoires in COVID-19. Clones were sequenced by immunoSEQ multiplex PCR, and TCRdb holds only the in-frame ones, with some missing. The table records a few hundred thousand clones, 70% to 90% of them present only once. The source material was peripheral blood. The receptors stem from a man between 18 and 29 years old with active or convalescent COVID-19. Both conserved end residues are part of each CDR3. Each record gives: V gene, D gene, J gene, clone size, CDR3 protein, CDR3 DNA. The D gene is left open where the match is weak. Only part of the rows carry a size: once, few, many, or a class if the clone is expanded.

TRBV10-3,TRBD1,TRBJ2-1,.,CAISEQGRGSRYEQFF,TGTGCCATCAGTGAGCAAGGCAGGGGGAGTAGGTATGAGCAGTTCTTC
TRBV7-3,.,TRBJ2-3,.,CASSRGAHRTDTQYF,TGTGCCAGCAGCCGGGGGGCGCATCGCACAGATACGCAGTATTTT
TRBV11-2,.,TRBJ2-5,.,CASSLVLQGHGLQKTQYF,TGTGCCAGCAGCTTAGTCCTACAGGGACACGGGTTACAGAAGACCCAGTACTTC
TRBV5-1,.,TRBJ1-1,few,CASSLPTGNTEAFF,TGCGCCAGCAGCCTACCGACAGGTAACACTGAAGCTTTCTTT
TRBV18,TRBD1,TRBJ1-1,.,CASSPLQGEAFF,TGTGCCAGCTCACCCCTACAGGGGGAAGCTTTCTTT
TRBV6-5,.,TRBJ2-7,.,CASTLSGSYEQYF,TGTGCCAGCACTTTAAGCGGGTCCTACGAGCAGTACTTC
TRBV30,.,TRBJ1-2,once,CAWSAGVDGYTF,TGTGCCTGGAGTGCGGGGGTTGATGGCTACACCTTC
TRBV6-2/TRBV6-3,.,TRBJ2-7,once,CASSYAGDRAYEQYF,TGTGCCAGCAGTTACGCAGGGGACCGAGCCTACGAGCAGTACTTC
TRBV4-1,TRBD2,TRBJ2-1,.,CASSQPLAGASEEQFF,TGCGCCAGCAGCCAACCCCTAGCGGGGGCCAGCGAGGAGCAGTTCTTC
TRBV11-3,.,TRBJ1-6,.,CASSLNPGGIRSPLHF,TGTGCCAGCAGCTTAAACCCCGGCGGGATTCGATCACCCCTCCACTTT
TRBV4-1,.,TRBJ2-1,few,CASSQDLAGLPYNEQFF,TGCGCCAGCAGCCAAGATTTAGCAGGACTACCCTACAATGAGCAGTTCTTC
TRBV9,.,TRBJ2-1,.,CASSVDLREAYNEQFF,TGTGCCAGCAGCGTAGATCTGAGGGAGGCCTACAATGAGCAGTTCTTC
TRBV7-2,.,TRBJ2-4,.,CASSLALIARAKNIQYF,TGTGCCAGCAGCTTAGCGCTGATAGCGAGAGCCAAAAACATTCAGTACTTC
TRBV30,.,TRBJ2-5,.,CAWSGGETQYF,TGTGCCTGGAGTGGGGGCGAGACCCAGTACTTC
TRBV12-3/TRBV12-4,.,TRBJ2-3,.,CASRAGEDTQYF,TGTGCCAGCAGGGCAGGGGAGGATACGCAGTATTTT
TRBV10-3,TRBD1,TRBJ2-7,once,CAISENPGQSYEQYF,TGTGCCATCAGTGAAAATCCGGGACAGAGCTACGAGCAGTACTTC
TRBV6-5,.,TRBJ2-7,.,CASSSTDKKYF,TGTGCCAGCAGTTCTACAGACAAGAAGTACTTC
TRBV3-1/TRBV3-2,.,TRBJ1-6,.,CASSQEAQENSPLHF,TGTGCCAGCAGCCAAGAAGCACAGGAGAATTCACCCCTCCACTTT
TRBV2,TRBD2,TRBJ2-7,few,CASSEALGRGRMRIPYEQYF,TGTGCCAGCAGTGAAGCGCTTGGGAGGGGACGAATGAGAATACCCTACGAGCAGTACTTC
TRBV3-1/TRBV3-2,.,TRBJ1-2,.,CASSQMDGGFGGYTF,TGTGCCAGCAGTCAAATGGACGGGGGGTTCGGTGGCTACACCTTC
TRBV9,TRBD1,TRBJ1-5,.,CASSAGTANQPQHF,TGTGCCAGCAGCGCCGGGACAGCTAATCAGCCCCAGCATTTT
TRBV6-2/TRBV6-3,TRBD1,TRBJ1-4,few,CASRPDRANEKLFF,TGTGCCAGCAGACCTGACAGGGCAAATGAAAAACTGTTTTTT
TRBV7-9,.,TRBJ1-1,.,CASSLSWGDTEAFF,TGTGCCAGCAGCTTAAGTTGGGGGGACACTGAAGCTTTCTTT
TRBV27,.,TRBJ2-6,.,CASSPPRVSGANVLTF,TGTGCCAGCAGCCCCCCCAGGGTCTCTGGGGCCAACGTCCTGACTTTC